Following are 10 T cell receptor beta chains from one sample sequenced in a study of monozygotic twins with inflammatory bowel disease. TCRdb re-called the 5' RACE reads and catalogs CDR3 proteins one per entry, DNA excluded. This table holds more than 350,000 distinct CDR3 sequences. The specimen was blood. Source of these receptors: a human donor with ulcerative colitis or Crohn's disease, or a healthy co-twin of an affected twin (not recorded which).

V is TRBV28 and J is TRBJ1-5; TCRdb proposes TRBD1, but this gene call is untestable without DNA. The CDR3 runs to 15 residues. Germline V lookup: CDR1 MDHEN, CDR2 SYDVKM. CDR3 loop: CASSLGARGGQPQHF. The complete variable domain, with remaining parts taken from reference TRBV28 and TRBJ1-5, reads DVKVTQSSRYLVKRTGEKVFLECVQDMDHENMFWYRQDPGLGLRLIYFSYDVKMKEKGDIPEGYSVSREKKERFSLILESASTNQTSMYLCASSLGARGGQPQHFGDGTRLSIL.

The chain links TRBV19 to TRBJ1-5; the D call from TCRdb, TRBD1, cannot be confirmed without DNA. This CDR3 has 16 amino acids. CDR1 LNHDA and CDR2 SQIVND come from the germline V gene (reference sequence). CDR3 protein: CASSTPPGAGGQPQHF. The entire variable domain, with the rest obtained from reference TRBV19 and TRBJ1-5, is as follows: DGGITQSPKYLFRKEGQNVTLSCEQNLNHDAMYWYRQDPGQGLRLIYYSQIVNDFQKGDIAEGYSVSREKKESFPLTVTSAQKNPTAFYLCASSTPPGAGGQPQHFGDGTRLSIL.

The chain uses TRBV6-5 and TRBJ2-1; without DNA, the TCRdb call of TRBD2 cannot be checked. The germline V gene has CDR1 MNHEY and CDR2 SVGAGI. The CDR3 consists of 13 residues. The CDR3 here is CATSGTTNNEQFF.

V gene TRBV11-2 combines with J gene TRBJ1-1. This CDR3 region has 14 residues. Germline-derived CDR1 and CDR2 are SGHAT and FQNNGV. CDR3 protein: CASSLVGMNTEAFF.

The chain has TRBV20-1 and TRBJ1-2; TCRdb designates TRBD1, a call that cannot be tested without DNA. Germline V gene data show CDR1 as DFQATT and CDR2 as SNEGSKA (reference sequence). CDR3 size: 13 residues. CDR3 region: CSARDKPGRGYTF.

The chain carries TRBV5-1 and TRBJ2-1; TCRdb gives TRBD1 as the D gene, but with no DNA this cannot be confirmed. Germline lookup yields CDR1 SGHRS and CDR2 YFSETQ. The CDR3 loop spans 15 amino acids. This CDR3 reads CASSLTGFANNEQFF. Full variable domain (rest looked up from reference TRBV5-1 and TRBJ2-1): KAGVTQTPRYLIKTRGQQVTLSCSPISGHRSVSWYQQTPGQGLQFLFEYFSETQRNKGNFPGRFSGRQFSNSRSEMNVSTLELGDSALYLCASSLTGFANNEQFFGPGTRLTVL.

This rearrangement joins TRBV4-2 to TRBJ2-7; lacking DNA, the TRBD1 call made by TCRdb goes unchecked. Germline loops: CDR1 LGHNA, CDR2 YNFKEQ. The CDR3 consists of 17 residues. Here the CDR3 reads CASSQDGYRTGGYEQYF.

V and J are TRBV6-2 or TRBV6-3 and TRBJ2-3. The CDR3 has 12 amino acids. In germline, CDR1 is MNHEY, CDR2 SVGEGT. This CDR3 reads CASSYAGDTQYF.

The CDR3 sequence: CASSQEWGGTEAFF. V is TRBV3-1 and J is TRBJ1-1; TCRdb's D call of TRBD1 is untestable without DNA. The CDR3 length is 14 residues. Germline V gene lookup returns CDR1 LGHDT and CDR2 YNNKEL (reference sequence). Full variable domain (rest looked up from reference TRBV3-1 and TRBJ1-1): DTAVSQTPKYLVTQMGNDKSIKCEQNLGHDTMYWYKQDSKKFLKIMFSYNNKELIINETVPNRFSPKSPDKAHLNLHINSLELGDSAVYFCASSQEWGGTEAFFGQGTRLTVV.

This sequence joins TRBV7-8 and TRBJ1-2. The CDR3 has 15 amino acids. Per germline, CDR1 SGHVS and CDR2 FQNEAQ. The CDR3 here is CATSLEGPSNYGYTF.